A selection of T cell receptor beta chains follows, all from one sample in a study of Ad26.COV2.S vaccination and SARS-CoV-2 variants. The data were produced by immunoSEQ multiplex PCR, yet TCRdb's version contains in-frame clones alone and is incomplete. The table lists about 400,000 clones, over 80% of them singletons. Sequenced material: peripheral blood, taken in a trial of Ad26.COV2.S vaccine versus placebo. Source of these receptors: a person between 18 and 60 years old who received the Ad26.COV2.S COVID-19 vaccine or a placebo. The conserved cysteine and the conserved F or W are not part of the CDR3 here.

j_call	v_call	cdr3_aa
TRBJ2-2	TRBV4-1	ASSQEKASFYTGELF
TRBJ2-1	TRBV11-3	ASSRRSADNEQF
TRBJ2-5	TRBV10-3	AISEVDSGLQDTQY
TRBJ1-4	TRBV10-2	ASRATGINEKLF
TRBJ2-5	TRBV12-3/TRBV12-4	ASRGRQETQY
TRBJ2-7	TRBV6-1	ASSSTGTVGSN
TRBJ2-7	TRBV19	ASTTGGPSYEQY
TRBJ1-2	TRBV3-1/TRBV3-2	ASSQPPGGDRAGYT
TRBJ1-2	TRBV6-2/TRBV6-3	ASSYSRIEWFGERYGYT
TRBJ2-7	TRBV14	ASSPFGTSGSYEQY
TRBJ1-2	TRBV7-2	ASSQGQGADYGYT
TRBJ1-1	TRBV5-3	ATLPMPTGRGTEAF
TRBJ1-5	TRBV20-1	SASLFDLDTNQPQH
TRBJ1-6	TRBV7-2	ASSPHSPGTDNSPLH
TRBJ2-7	TRBV10-3	AISESWGDEQY
TRBJ1-1	TRBV11-2	ASSIPWAVEAF
TRBJ1-2	TRBV28	ASSLYQEYGYT
TRBJ1-6	TRBV4-3	ASSQVSPGTSYNSPLH
TRBJ1-6	TRBV9	ASSVLGNYNSPLH
TRBJ2-7	TRBV6-6	ASSQSPPYEQY
TRBJ1-1	TRBV30	AWTRQGAEAF
TRBJ2-3	TRBV7-9	ASSLEHGGAPLSTDTQY
TRBJ2-2	TRBV7-9	ASSRTSGGAIGTGELF